The entry that follows covers one T cell receptor (beta chain) sequence. This entry comes from a study of blood T cell repertoires in COVID-19. Assay: immunoSEQ multiplex PCR; the TCRdb copy retains only in-frame clones and omits some. This sample has hundreds of thousands of clones, with roughly 80% found just once. Sample: peripheral blood. The clonotype comes from a man aged 80 or over with acute or convalescent COVID-19.

The CDR3 DNA follows: TGTGCCAGCAGTTCCGCCGGGACAGGGGGCACCAATGAGCAGTTCTTC. Translating it yields CASSSAGTGGTNEQFF. This chain joins TRBV6-5 and TRBJ2-1, with 12 bases lining up with TRBD1. Trimming at V came to 4 bases and at J to 6 bases, leaving 7 bases not matched to a gene. The V gene's germline CDR1 is MNHEY and CDR2 SVGAGI. The CDR3 is 16 residues long.